This TCR beta chain was retrieved from a study of Graves' ophthalmopathy and Graves' hyperthyroidism. Study information: Researchers obtained peripheral blood at initial diagnosis, before any treatment had begun.

A volume of 10 ml of fresh peripheral blood supplied the PBMCs. RNA transcripts were the template, and TCR beta CDR3 regions were amplified from them. HTBI primers were employed in first-round RT-PCR, then a second-round multiplex PCR followed. MiXCR, run by TCRdb on the multiplex PCR reads, gives a single entry per CDR3 protein. Among about 740,000 distinct CDR3 sequences listed, approximately 40% were seen once. Study-level points and caveats: Discriminating ophthalmopathy from stable hyperthyroidism, a 13-signature model attained a sensitivity of about 88% and a specificity of around 77%. Most thyroid clonotypes with frequency above 0.001 were detected in blood too.

This clonotype was seen at least ten times. No antigen is known for it. This TCR was sampled from an adult man with Graves' ophthalmopathy. Sequencing used peripheral blood.

The DNA of the CDR3 is TGTGCCAGCAGTTACTCCTCCGGGCTAAATCAGCCCCAGCATTTT. It specifies CASSYSSGLNQPQHF. The gene calls are TRBV6-5 and TRBJ1-5; no definite D call. The V gene's germline CDR1 is MNHEY and CDR2 SVGAGI. The germline V and J ends were trimmed by 0 bases and 4 bases, with 10 bases remaining between them. The CDR3 spans 15 residues.